A selection of T cell receptor beta chains follows, all from one sample in a study of vaccination effects on CD4 cells after COVID-19. No antigen has been identified for these receptors. Sequencing used immunoSEQ multiplex PCR; TCRdb keeps in-frame clones, though not all of them. The sample lists under 60,000 clones; around three quarters were seen once. Sequenced material: CD4+ T cells from PBMCs cultured with HIV peptides, taken before COVID-19 vaccination. All receptors come from a human donor who had a prior SARS-CoV-2 infection. The CDR3 runs from the conserved cysteine through the conserved F or W. The D gene is left open where the match is weak. Expanded clones get a size class; other rows say once, few or many, or leave the size out.

>-|-|TRBV5-4|TRBJ2-3
CASSKDTGATQYF
TGTGCCAGCAGCAAAGACACAGGAGCTACGCAGTATTTT
>-|TRBD1|TRBV4-3|TRBJ2-7
CASSTQTGRSSEQYF
TGCGCCAGCAGCACCCAGACAGGGCGTTCGAGCGAGCAGTACTTC
>-|-|TRBV19|TRBJ2-7
CASSTGLGGAYEQYF
TGTGCCAGTAGTACGGGGTTGGGGGGCGCCTACGAGCAGTACTTC
>-|-|TRBV19|TRBJ1-4
CASSILGRPNEKLFF
TGTGCCAGTAGTATCTTGGGACGACCTAATGAAAAACTGTTTTTT
>-|TRBD1|TRBV11-1|TRBJ2-7
CASSRGRQGVIYEQYF
TGTGCCAGCAGCCGCGGGCGACAGGGCGTGATCTACGAGCAGTACTTC
>-|TRBD1|TRBV7-8|TRBJ1-1
CASRRGLMNTEAFF
TGTGCCAGCAGGAGGGGGCTAATGAACACTGAAGCTTTCTTT
>-|-|TRBV19|TRBJ2-3
CATCRANTQYF
TGTGCCACATGTAGGGCAAATACGCAGTATTTT
>-|TRBD1|TRBV5-4|TRBJ2-1
CASSTTRDSSYNEQFF
TGTGCCAGCAGCACCACCCGGGACAGCTCCTACAATGAGCAGTTCTTC
>-|TRBD2|TRBV5-4|TRBJ2-3
CASSLGQASGGAGLYTQYF
TGTGCCAGCAGCTTGGGCCAGGCTAGCGGGGGGGCAGGTTTGTATACGCAGTATTTT
>-|-|TRBV24-1|TRBJ2-1
CATSDLRGAPYNEQFF
TGTGCCACCAGTGATTTGCGGGGTGCGCCTTACAATGAGCAGTTCTTC
>few|-|TRBV2|TRBJ2-7
CASNRYLGYEQYF
TGTGCCAGCAACAGGTACCTAGGGTACGAGCAGTACTTC
>-|TRBD1|TRBV4-1|TRBJ2-1
CASSQGQGAWNEQFF
TGCGCCAGCAGCCAAGGACAGGGGGCGTGGAATGAGCAGTTCTTC
>-|-|TRBV5-5|TRBJ2-7
CASSFGTRTAYYEQYF
TGTGCCAGCAGCTTCGGGACGAGAACCGCCTATTACGAGCAGTACTTC
>-|TRBD1|TRBV5-1|TRBJ1-2
CASSLDAGGYGYTF
TGCGCCAGCAGCTTGGATGCAGGGGGCTATGGCTACACCTTC
>-|-|TRBV5-4|TRBJ1-2
CASSTDSYGYTF
TGTGCCAGCAGCACGGACAGCTATGGCTACACCTTC
>-|-|TRBV5-1|TRBJ2-3
CASSFSQLTDTQYF
TGCGCCAGCAGCTTCAGTCAGCTCACAGATACGCAGTATTTT
>-|TRBD1|TRBV19|TRBJ1-2
CASSVRTGALSNYGYTF
TGTGCCAGTAGTGTCAGGACAGGGGCTCTGTCTAACTATGGCTACACCTTC
>-|TRBD1|TRBV11-3|TRBJ2-7
CASSRTGGFYEQYF
TGTGCCAGCAGCCGGACAGGGGGCTTTTACGAGCAGTACTTC
>-|TRBD1|TRBV2|TRBJ2-7
CASKDRASYEQYF
TGTGCCAGCAAGGACAGGGCCTCCTACGAGCAGTACTTC
>-|-|TRBV5-5|TRBJ2-3
CASSLILSSPTQYF
TGTGCCAGCAGCTTAATATTGTCGAGTCCTACGCAGTATTTT
>-|TRBD1|TRBV7-3|TRBJ2-2
CASSRQGNTGELFF
TGTGCCAGCAGTAGACAGGGGAACACCGGGGAGCTGTTTTTT
>-|-|TRBV7-2|TRBJ2-7
CASSARGAYYEQYF
TGTGCCAGCAGCGCCCGGGGGGCCTACTACGAGCAGTACTTC
>-|-|TRBV6-5|TRBJ2-2
CASSHRPGAEGELFF
TGTGCCAGCAGCCACAGGCCCGGGGCGGAAGGGGAGCTGTTTTTT
>-|-|TRBV15|TRBJ2-2
CATSRDRQSYTGELFF
TGTGCCACCAGCAGAGATAGACAGTCCTACACCGGGGAGCTGTTTTTT
>-|-|TRBV18|TRBJ1-1
CASSPTGADTEAFF
TGTGCCAGCTCACCGACGGGGGCGGACACTGAAGCTTTCTTT
>few|-|TRBV2|TRBJ2-7
CASSKQGSSYEQYF
TGTGCCAGCAGTAAACAGGGAAGCTCCTACGAGCAGTACTTC
>-|-|TRBV20-1|TRBJ2-3
CSASLHGATTDTQYF
TGCAGTGCTAGTCTCCACGGGGCGACCACAGATACGCAGTATTTT
>-|-|TRBV6-2/TRBV6-3|TRBJ2-7
CASSYSSEQYF
TGTGCCAGCAGTTACTCGAGCGAGCAGTACTTC
>-|-|TRBV19|TRBJ2-1
CASSPGLWGGNEQFF
TGTGCCAGTAGTCCGGGACTGTGGGGTGGAAATGAGCAGTTCTTC
>once|TRBD1|TRBV5-1|TRBJ1-4
CASSTGTGFMVGEKLFF
TGCGCCAGCAGCACCGGGACAGGGTTTATGGTCGGTGAAAAACTGTTTTTT
>-|-|TRBV6-1|TRBJ1-6
CASSEFSPSDSPLHF
TGTGCCAGCAGTGAATTTTCCCCCTCTGATTCACCCCTCCACTTT
>few|-|TRBV4-3|TRBJ2-1
CASSRQSSYNEQFF
TGCGCCAGCAGCCGACAGAGCTCCTACAATGAGCAGTTCTTC
>few|TRBD2|TRBV19|TRBJ2-7
CASSGGTSASYEQYF
TGTGCCAGTAGCGGTGGGACTAGCGCCTCCTACGAGCAGTACTTC
>few|-|TRBV2|TRBJ1-1
CASSTDSLYEAFF
TGTGCCAGCAGTACGGACAGCTTATATGAAGCTTTCTTT
>-|-|TRBV3-1/TRBV3-2|TRBJ2-3
CASSQNRADTQYF
TGTGCCAGCAGCCAGAATAGGGCAGATACGCAGTATTTT
>-|TRBD2|TRBV3-1/TRBV3-2|TRBJ2-2
CASSTAGAGELFF
TGTGCCAGCAGCACCGCGGGGGCCGGGGAGCTGTTTTTT
>-|TRBD1|TRBV9|TRBJ1-1
CASSFRPGQGFEAFF
TGTGCCAGCAGCTTTAGACCGGGACAGGGATTTGAAGCTTTCTTT
>-|-|TRBV19|TRBJ2-2
CASSIVTPFGELFF
TGTGCCAGTAGTATAGTGACCCCGTTCGGGGAGCTGTTTTTT
>few|-|TRBV4-1|TRBJ2-2
CASSLLFLPNTGELFF
TGCGCCAGCAGCCTATTATTCCTCCCAAACACCGGGGAGCTGTTTTTT
>-|-|TRBV19|TRBJ2-7
CASSTYRVGEQYF
TGTGCCAGTAGTACCTACAGGGTCGGCGAGCAGTACTTC
>-|TRBD1|TRBV4-1|TRBJ1-1
CASSHDRGPNTEAFF
TGCGCCAGCAGCCACGACAGGGGCCCGAACACTGAAGCTTTCTTT
>-|-|TRBV2|TRBJ2-7
CASSEEGGGSYEQYF
TGTGCCAGCAGTGAAGAGGGGGGGGGCTCCTACGAGCAGTACTTC
>-|TRBD1|TRBV15|TRBJ1-1
CATSRGGTGPEGRAFF
TGTGCCACCAGCAGAGGGGGGACAGGTCCTGAGGGGCGAGCTTTCTTT
>-|-|TRBV5-1|TRBJ2-3
CASSRTTNSATDTQYF
TGCGCCAGCAGCCGCACGACTAATTCGGCAACAGATACGCAGTATTTT
>-|-|TRBV2|TRBJ1-2
CASSGSSGIAGYTF
TGTGCCAGCAGTGGCAGTTCTGGGATAGCGGGCTACACCTTC
>-|-|TRBV20-1|TRBJ2-7
CSASGTGIGYEQYF
TGCAGTGCCAGTGGTACAGGGATAGGATACGAGCAGTACTTC
>-|-|TRBV6-5|TRBJ2-7
CASRYLEIGGYEQYF
TGTGCCAGCAGATACCTCGAAATTGGGGGGTACGAGCAGTACTTC
>once|TRBD1|TRBV5-8|TRBJ2-7
CASSPEKYRDRVGYEQYF
TGTGCCAGCAGCCCCGAAAAATACCGGGACAGGGTTGGCTACGAGCAGTACTTC
>-|-|TRBV2|TRBJ2-4
CASRALRGGYIQYF
TGTGCCAGCAGAGCCCTTAGGGGTGGGTACATTCAGTACTTC
>few|-|TRBV12-2|TRBJ2-1
CASRLDDRGGDEQFF
TGTGCAAGTCGCTTAGACGACAGGGGAGGCGATGAGCAGTTCTTC
>once|TRBD2|TRBV19|TRBJ2-3
CASMLKAGGTTPTDTQYF
TGTGCCAGTATGTTGAAGGCGGGGGGCACCACCCCCACCGATACGCAGTATTTT
>-|TRBD2|TRBV3-1/TRBV3-2|TRBJ2-5
CASSRREEEGETQYF
TGTGCCAGCAGCCGGCGGGAGGAGGAGGGGGAGACCCAGTACTTC
>-|-|TRBV30|TRBJ2-3
CAWSPGYYNTDTQYF
TGTGCCTGGAGTCCGGGCTATTATAACACAGATACGCAGTATTTT
>-|TRBD1|TRBV6-5|TRBJ1-4
CASSPWDRTNEKLFF
TGTGCCAGCAGTCCCTGGGACAGGACTAATGAAAAACTGTTTTTT
>-|TRBD1|TRBV9|TRBJ1-3
CASSAMTGDRGNTIYF
TGTGCCAGCAGCGCAATGACAGGGGATAGGGGAAACACCATATATTTT